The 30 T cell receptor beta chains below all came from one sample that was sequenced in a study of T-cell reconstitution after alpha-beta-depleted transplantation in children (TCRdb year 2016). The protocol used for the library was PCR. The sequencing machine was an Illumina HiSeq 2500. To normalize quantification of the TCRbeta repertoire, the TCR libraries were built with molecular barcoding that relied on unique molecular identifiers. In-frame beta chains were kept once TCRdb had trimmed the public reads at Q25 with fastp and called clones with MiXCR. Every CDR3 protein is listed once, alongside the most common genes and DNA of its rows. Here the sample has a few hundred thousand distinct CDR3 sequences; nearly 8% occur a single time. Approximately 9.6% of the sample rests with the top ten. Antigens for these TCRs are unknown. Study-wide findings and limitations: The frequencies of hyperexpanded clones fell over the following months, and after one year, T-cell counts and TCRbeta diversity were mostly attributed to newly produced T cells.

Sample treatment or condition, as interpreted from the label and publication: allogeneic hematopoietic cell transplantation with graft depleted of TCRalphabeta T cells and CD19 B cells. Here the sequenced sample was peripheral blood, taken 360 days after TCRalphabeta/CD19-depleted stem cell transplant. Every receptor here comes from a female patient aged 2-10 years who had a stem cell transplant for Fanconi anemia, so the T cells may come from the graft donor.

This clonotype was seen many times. CDR3 loop: CATSRDLGGATDTQYF. CDR3 DNA: TGTGCCACCAGCAGAGATCTGGGGGGGGCCACAGATACGCAGTATTTT. The chain uses TRBV15 and TRBJ2-3, with a weak D call TRBD2 (7 bases). CDR1 is LNHNV, CDR2 YYDKDF, per germline (reference sequence). The ends were cut back, 0 bases at V and 2 bases at J, with 12 bases in the middle. The CDR3 extends over 16 amino acids.

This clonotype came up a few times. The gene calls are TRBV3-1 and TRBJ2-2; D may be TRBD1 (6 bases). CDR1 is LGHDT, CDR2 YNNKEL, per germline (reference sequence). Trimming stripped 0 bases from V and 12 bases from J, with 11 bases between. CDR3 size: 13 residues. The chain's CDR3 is CASSQDPTGKLFF. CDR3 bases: TGTGCCAGCAGCCAAGATCCCACAGGGAAGCTGTTTTTT. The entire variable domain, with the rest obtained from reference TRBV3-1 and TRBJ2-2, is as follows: DTAVSQTPKYLVTQMGNDKSIKCEQNLGHDTMYWYKQDSKKFLKIMFSYNNKELIINETVPNRFSPKSPDKAHLNLHINSLELGDSAVYFCASSQDPTGKLFFGEGSRLTVL.

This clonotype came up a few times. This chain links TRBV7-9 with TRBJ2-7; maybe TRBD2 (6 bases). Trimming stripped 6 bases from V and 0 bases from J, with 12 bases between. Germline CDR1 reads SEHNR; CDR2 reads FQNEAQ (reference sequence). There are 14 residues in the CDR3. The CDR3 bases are TGTGCCAGCAGAGACGGGGGTGACTCCTACGAGCAGTACTTC. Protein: CASRDGGDSYEQYF. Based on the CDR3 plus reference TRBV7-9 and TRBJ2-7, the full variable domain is DTGVSQNPRHKITKRGQNVTFRCDPISEHNRLYWYRQTLGQGPEFLTYFQNEAQLEKSRLLSDRFSAERPKGSFSTLEIQRTEQGDSAMYLCASRDGGDSYEQYFGPGTRLTVT.

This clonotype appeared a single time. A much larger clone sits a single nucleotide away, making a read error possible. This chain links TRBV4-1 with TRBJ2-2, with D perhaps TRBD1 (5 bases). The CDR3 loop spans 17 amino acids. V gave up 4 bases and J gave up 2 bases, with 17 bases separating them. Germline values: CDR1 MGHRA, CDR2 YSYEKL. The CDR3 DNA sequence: TGCGCCAGCAGCCCCCCCAGGACATATCGTAACACCGGGGAGCTGTTTTTT. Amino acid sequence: CASSPPRTYRNTGELFF.

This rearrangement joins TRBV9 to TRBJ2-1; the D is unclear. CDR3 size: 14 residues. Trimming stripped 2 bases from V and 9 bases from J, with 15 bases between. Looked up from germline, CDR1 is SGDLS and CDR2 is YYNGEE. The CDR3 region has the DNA TGTGCCAGCAGCGTCCTTGGTTTGCGAGGTGAGCAGTTCTTC. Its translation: CASSVLGLRGEQFF. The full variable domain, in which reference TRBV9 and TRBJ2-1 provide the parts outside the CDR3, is DSGVTQTPKHLITATGQRVTLRCSPRSGDLSVYWYQQSLDQGLQFLIQYYNGEERAKGNILERFSAQQFPDLHSELNLSSLELGDSALYFCASSVLGLRGEQFFGPGTRLTVL.

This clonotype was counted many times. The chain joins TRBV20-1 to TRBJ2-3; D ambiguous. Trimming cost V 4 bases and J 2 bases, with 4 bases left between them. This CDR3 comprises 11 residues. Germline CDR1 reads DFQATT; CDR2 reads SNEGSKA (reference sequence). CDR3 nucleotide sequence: TGCAGTGCTATAATCACAGATACGCAGTATTTT. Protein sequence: CSAIITDTQYF.

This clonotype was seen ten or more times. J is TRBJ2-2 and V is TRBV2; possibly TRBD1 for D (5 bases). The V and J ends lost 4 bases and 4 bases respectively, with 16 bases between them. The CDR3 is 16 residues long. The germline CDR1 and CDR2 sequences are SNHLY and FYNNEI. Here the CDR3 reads CASSVDSPTGTGELFF. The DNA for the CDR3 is TGTGCCAGCAGTGTAGACAGCCCCACGGGCACCGGGGAGCTGTTTTTT. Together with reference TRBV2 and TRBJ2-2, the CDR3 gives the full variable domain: EPEVTQTPSHQVTQMGQEVILRCVPISNHLYFYWYRQILGQKVEFLVSFYNNEISEKSEIFDDQFSVERPDGSNFTLKIRSTKLEDSAMYFCASSVDSPTGTGELFFGEGSRLTVL.

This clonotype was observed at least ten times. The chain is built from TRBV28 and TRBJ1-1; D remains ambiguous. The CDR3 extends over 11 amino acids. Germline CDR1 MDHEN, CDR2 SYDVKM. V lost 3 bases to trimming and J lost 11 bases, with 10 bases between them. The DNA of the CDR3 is TGTGCCAGCAGTTTTCCCAAAGGGGCTTTCTTT. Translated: CASSFPKGAFF.

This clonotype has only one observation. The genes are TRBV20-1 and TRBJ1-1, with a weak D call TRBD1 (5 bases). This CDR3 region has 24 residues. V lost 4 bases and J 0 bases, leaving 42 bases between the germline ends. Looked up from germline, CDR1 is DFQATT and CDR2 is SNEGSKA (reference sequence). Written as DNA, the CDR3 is TGCAGTGCTAACGGACGCCCGGTAATTCTAGGTAAAGGCCCGGGGGTGCCTTTGAACACTGAAGCTTTCTTT. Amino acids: CSANGRPVILGKGPGVPLNTEAFF.

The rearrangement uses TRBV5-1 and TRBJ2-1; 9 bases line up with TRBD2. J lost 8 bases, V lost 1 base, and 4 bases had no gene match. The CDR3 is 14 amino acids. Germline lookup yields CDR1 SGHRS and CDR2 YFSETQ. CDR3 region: CASSLIAGDDEQFF. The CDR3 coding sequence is TGCGCCAGCAGCTTGATAGCGGGAGACGATGAGCAGTTCTTC.

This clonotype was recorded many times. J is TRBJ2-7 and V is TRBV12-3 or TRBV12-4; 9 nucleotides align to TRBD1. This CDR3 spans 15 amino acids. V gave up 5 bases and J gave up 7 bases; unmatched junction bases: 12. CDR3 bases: TGTGCCAGCAGTCAGGGGACAGGGAGATTTGGTGAGCAGTACTTC. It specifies CASSQGTGRFGEQYF.

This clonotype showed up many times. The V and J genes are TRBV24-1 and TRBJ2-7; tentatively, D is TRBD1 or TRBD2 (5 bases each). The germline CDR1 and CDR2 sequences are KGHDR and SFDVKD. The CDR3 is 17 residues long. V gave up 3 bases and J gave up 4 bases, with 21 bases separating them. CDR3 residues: CATSDLITGTSLYEQYF. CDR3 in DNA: TGTGCCACCAGTGATCTGATTACCGGGACCTCGCTGTACGAGCAGTACTTC.

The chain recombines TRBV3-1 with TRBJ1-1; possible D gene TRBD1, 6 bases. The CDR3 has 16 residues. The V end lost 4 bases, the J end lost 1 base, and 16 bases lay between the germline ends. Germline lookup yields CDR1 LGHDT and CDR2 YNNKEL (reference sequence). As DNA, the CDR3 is TGTGCCAGCAGCCCGGGGGTGGGGGGGGCGAACACTGAAGCTTTCTTT. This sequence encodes CASSPGVGGANTEAFF.

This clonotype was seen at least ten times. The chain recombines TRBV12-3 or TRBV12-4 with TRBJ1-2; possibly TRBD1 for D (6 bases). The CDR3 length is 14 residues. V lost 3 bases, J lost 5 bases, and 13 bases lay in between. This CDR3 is CASSFLVQGYGYTF. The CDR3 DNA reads TGTGCCAGCAGTTTTTTGGTACAGGGTTATGGCTACACCTTC.

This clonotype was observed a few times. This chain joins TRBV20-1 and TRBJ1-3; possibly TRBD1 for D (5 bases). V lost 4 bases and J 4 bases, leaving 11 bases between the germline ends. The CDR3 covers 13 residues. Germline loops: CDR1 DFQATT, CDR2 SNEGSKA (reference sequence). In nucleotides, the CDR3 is TGCAGTGCTACAGGGTTATCCGGAAACACCATATATTTT. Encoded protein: CSATGLSGNTIYF.

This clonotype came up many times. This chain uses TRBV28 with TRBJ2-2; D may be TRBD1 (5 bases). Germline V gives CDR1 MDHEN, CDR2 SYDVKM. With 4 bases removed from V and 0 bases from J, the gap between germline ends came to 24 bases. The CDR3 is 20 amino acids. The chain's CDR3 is CASSSFIWMKDSSNTGELFF. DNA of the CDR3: TGTGCCAGCAGTTCTTTTATCTGGATGAAAGACAGCTCGAACACCGGGGAGCTGTTTTTT. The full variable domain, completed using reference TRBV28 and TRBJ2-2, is DVKVTQSSRYLVKRTGEKVFLECVQDMDHENMFWYRQDPGLGLRLIYFSYDVKMKEKGDIPEGYSVSREKKERFSLILESASTNQTSMYLCASSSFIWMKDSSNTGELFFGEGSRLTVL.

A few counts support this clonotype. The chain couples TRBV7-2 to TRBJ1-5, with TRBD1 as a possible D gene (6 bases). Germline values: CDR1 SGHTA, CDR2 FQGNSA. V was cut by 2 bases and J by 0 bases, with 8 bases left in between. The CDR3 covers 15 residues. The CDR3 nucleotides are TGTGCCAGCAGCTTATTAGGGGGTAGCAATCAGCCCCAGCATTTT. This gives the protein CASSLLGGSNQPQHF.

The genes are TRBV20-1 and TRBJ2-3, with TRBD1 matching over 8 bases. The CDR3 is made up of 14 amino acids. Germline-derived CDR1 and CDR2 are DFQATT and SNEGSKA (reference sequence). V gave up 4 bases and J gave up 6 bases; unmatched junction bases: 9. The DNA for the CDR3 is TGCAGTGCTACCGTGACAGGGGTTTGGGATACGCAGTATTTT. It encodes CSATVTGVWDTQYF.

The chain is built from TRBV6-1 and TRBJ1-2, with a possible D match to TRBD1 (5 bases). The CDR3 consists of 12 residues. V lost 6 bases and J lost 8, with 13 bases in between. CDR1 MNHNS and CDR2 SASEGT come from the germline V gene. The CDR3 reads CASRSQGEGYTF. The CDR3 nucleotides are TGTGCCAGCAGGTCTCAGGGAGAGGGCTACACCTTC.

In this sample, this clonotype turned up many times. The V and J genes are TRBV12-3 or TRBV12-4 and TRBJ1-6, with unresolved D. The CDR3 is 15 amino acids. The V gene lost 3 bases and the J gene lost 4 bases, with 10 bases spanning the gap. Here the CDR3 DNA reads TGTGCCAGCAGTTTTTCGGACCTTTATAATTCACCCCTCCACTTT. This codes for CASSFSDLYNSPLHF.

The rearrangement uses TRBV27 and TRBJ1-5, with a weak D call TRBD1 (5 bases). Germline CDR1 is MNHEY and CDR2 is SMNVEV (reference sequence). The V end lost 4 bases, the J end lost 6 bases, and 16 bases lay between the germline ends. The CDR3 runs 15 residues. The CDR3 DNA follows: TGTGCCAGCAGTTCCTGGATAGGGGATGTTCAGCCCCAGCATTTT. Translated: CASSSWIGDVQPQHF.

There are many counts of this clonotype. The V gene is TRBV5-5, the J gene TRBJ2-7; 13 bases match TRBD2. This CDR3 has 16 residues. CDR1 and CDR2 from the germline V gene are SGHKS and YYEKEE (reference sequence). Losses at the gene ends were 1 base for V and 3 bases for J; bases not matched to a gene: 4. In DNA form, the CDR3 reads TGTGCCAGCAGCTTGTCCGGGACTAGCGGGATCTACGAGCAGTACTTC. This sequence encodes CASSLSGTSGIYEQYF.

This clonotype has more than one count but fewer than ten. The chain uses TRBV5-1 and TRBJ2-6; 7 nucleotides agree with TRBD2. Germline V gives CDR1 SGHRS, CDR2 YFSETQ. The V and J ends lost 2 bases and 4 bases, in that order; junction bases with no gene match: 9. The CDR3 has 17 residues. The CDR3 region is CASSFVAGPGGANVLTF. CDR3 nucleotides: TGCGCCAGCAGCTTTGTAGCGGGCCCAGGGGGGGCCAACGTCCTGACTTTC.

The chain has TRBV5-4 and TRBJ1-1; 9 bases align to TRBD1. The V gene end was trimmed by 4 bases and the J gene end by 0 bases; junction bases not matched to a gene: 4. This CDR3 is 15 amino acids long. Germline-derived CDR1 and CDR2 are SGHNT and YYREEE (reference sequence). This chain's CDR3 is CASSRGQGLNTEAFF. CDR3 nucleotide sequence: TGTGCCAGCAGCCGGGGACAGGGTTTGAACACTGAAGCTTTCTTT.

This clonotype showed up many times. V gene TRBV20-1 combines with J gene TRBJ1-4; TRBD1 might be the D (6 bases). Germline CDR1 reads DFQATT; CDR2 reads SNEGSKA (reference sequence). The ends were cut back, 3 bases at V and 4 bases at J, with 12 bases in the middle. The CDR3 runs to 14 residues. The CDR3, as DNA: TGCAGTGCTAGCTTGACAGGACTTAATGAAAAACTGTTTTTT. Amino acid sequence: CSASLTGLNEKLFF.

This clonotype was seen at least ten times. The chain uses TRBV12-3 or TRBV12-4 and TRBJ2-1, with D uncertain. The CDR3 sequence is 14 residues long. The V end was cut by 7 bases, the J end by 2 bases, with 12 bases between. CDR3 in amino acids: CASTTKRPYNEQFF. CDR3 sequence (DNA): TGTGCCAGCACCACAAAACGCCCCTACAATGAGCAGTTCTTC.

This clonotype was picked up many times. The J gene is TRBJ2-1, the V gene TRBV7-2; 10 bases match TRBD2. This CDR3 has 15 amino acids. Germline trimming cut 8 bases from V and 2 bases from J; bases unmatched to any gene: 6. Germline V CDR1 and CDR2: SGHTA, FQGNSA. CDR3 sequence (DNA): TGTGCCAGCGGAACTAGCGGGGTTACCTACAATGAGCAGTTCTTC. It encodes CASGTSGVTYNEQFF.

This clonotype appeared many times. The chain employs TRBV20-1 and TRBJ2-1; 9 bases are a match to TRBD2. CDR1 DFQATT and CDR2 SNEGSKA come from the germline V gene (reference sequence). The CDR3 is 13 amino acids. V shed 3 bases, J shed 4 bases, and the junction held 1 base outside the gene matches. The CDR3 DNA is TGCAGTGCTAGGGGACTAGCTTACAATGAGCAGTTCTTC. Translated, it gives CSARGLAYNEQFF.

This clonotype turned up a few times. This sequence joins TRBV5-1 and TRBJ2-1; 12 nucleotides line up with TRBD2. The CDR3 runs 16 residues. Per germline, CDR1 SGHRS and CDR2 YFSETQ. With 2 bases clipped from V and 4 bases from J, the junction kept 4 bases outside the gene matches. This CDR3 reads CASSLGTSGLYNEQFF. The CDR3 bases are TGCGCCAGCAGCTTAGGGACTAGCGGGCTGTACAATGAGCAGTTCTTC.

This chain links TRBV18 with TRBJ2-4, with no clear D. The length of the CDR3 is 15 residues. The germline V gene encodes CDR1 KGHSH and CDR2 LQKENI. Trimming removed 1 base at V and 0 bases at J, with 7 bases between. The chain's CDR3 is CASSPREIAKNIQYF. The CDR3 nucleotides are TGTGCCAGCTCACCACGTGAAATAGCCAAAAACATTCAGTACTTC.